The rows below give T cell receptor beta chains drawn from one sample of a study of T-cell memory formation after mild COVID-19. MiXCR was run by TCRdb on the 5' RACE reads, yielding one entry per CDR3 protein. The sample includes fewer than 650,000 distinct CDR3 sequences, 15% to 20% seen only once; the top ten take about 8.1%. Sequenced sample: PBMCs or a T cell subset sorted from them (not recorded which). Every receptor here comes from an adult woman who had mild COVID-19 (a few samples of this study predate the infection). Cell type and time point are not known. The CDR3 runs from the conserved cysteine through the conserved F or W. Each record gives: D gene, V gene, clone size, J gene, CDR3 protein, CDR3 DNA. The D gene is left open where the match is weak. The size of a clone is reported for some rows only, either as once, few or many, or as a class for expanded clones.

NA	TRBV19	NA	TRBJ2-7	CASSSPDRKAYEQYF	TGTGCCAGTAGTAGCCCAGACAGGAAGGCCTACGAGCAGTACTTC
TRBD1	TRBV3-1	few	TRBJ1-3	CASSRGQGTGNTIYF	TGTGCCAGCAGCCGGGGACAGGGAACTGGAAACACCATATATTTT
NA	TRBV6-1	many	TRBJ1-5	CASSPTLRTQVGGQPQHF	TGTGCCAGCAGTCCTACGTTGCGGACACAGGTGGGGGGTCAGCCCCAGCATTTT
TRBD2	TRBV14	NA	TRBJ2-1	CASSQGSGGSYNEQFF	TGTGCCAGCAGCCAAGGGAGCGGGGGGTCCTACAATGAGCAGTTCTTC
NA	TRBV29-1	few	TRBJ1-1	CSPYLGTEAFF	TGCAGCCCATACTTAGGCACTGAAGCTTTCTTT
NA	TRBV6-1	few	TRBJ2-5	CASSDAETQYF	TGTGCCAGCAGTGACGCCGAGACCCAGTACTTC
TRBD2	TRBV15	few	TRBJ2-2	CATSRGGGRDTGELFF	TGTGCCACCAGCAGAGGGGGAGGGCGCGACACCGGGGAGCTGTTTTTT
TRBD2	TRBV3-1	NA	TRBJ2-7	CASSGGTSGYEQYF	TGTGCCAGCAGTGGAGGGACTAGCGGCTACGAGCAGTACTTC
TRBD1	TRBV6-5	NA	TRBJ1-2	CASSLTGLGNYGYTF	TGTGCCAGCAGCTTGACAGGGTTGGGAAACTATGGCTACACCTTC
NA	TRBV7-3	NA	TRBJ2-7	CASSLTHAGTYEQYF	TGTGCCAGCAGCTTAACCCACGCGGGAACTTACGAGCAGTACTTC
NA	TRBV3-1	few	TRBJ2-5	CASSRRGPGTQYF	TGTGCCAGCAGCCGACGGGGACCGGGGACCCAGTACTTC
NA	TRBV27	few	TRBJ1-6	CASSSVRISPLHF	TGTGCCAGCAGTTCTGTTAGGATTTCACCCCTCCACTTT
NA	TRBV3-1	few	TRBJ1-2	CASSQSEGRIYGYTF	TGTGCCAGCAGCCAATCCGAGGGACGGATTTATGGCTACACCTTC
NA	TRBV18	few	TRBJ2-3	CASSPNRDTQYF	TGTGCCAGCTCCCCGAACCGGGATACGCAGTATTTT
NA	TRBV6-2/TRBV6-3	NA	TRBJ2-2	CASSHTGGTGELFF	TGTGCCAGCAGTCACACAGGTGGAACCGGGGAGCTGTTTTTT
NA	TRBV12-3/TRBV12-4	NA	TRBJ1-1	CASARSWGGEAFF	TGTGCCAGCGCCCGTAGCTGGGGCGGTGAAGCTTTCTTT
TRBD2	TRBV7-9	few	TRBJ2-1	CASSRPAGGPYNEQFF	TGTGCCAGCAGCCGACCAGCGGGGGGCCCCTACAATGAGCAGTTCTTC
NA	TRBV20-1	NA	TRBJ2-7	CSAFSDSSYEQYF	TGCAGTGCTTTTTCGGACAGCTCCTACGAGCAGTACTTC
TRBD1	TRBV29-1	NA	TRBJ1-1	CSVTEGARPEAFF	TGCAGCGTTACCGAGGGGGCGCGGCCTGAAGCTTTCTTT
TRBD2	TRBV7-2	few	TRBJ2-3	CASSFRRGAPADTQYF	TGTGCCAGCAGCTTTAGGCGGGGGGCTCCTGCAGATACGCAGTATTTT
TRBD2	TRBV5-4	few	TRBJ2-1	CASSLGLARGVPNEQFF	TGTGCCAGCAGCTTAGGACTAGCCCGTGGGGTACCCAATGAGCAGTTCTTC
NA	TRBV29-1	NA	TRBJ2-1	CSVDPEGVINEQFF	TGCAGCGTTGACCCGGAAGGGGTTATCAATGAGCAGTTCTTC
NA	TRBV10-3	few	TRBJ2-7	CAISPDYEQYF	TGTGCCATCAGCCCAGATTACGAGCAGTACTTC
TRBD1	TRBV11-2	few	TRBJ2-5	CASSFQGVAETQYF	TGTGCCAGCAGCTTCCAGGGGGTGGCTGAGACCCAGTACTTC
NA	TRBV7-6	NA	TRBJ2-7	CASSRVGPAGEQYF	TGTGCCAGCAGCCGGGTCGGACCGGCCGGGGAGCAGTACTTC
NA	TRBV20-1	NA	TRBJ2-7	CSARGDTSYEQYF	TGCAGTGCTAGAGGGGACACCTCCTACGAGCAGTACTTC
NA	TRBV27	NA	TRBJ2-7	CASRGSGTQTYEQYF	TGTGCCAGCAGGGGGTCCGGGACTCAGACCTACGAGCAGTACTTC
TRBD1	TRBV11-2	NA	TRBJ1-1	CASTIDRVNTEAFF	TGTGCCAGCACCATAGACAGGGTGAACACTGAAGCTTTCTTT
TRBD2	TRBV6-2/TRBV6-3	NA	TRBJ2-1	CASSYPPGTNVQFF	TGTGCCAGCAGTTACCCTCCCGGGACTAACGTCCAGTTCTTC
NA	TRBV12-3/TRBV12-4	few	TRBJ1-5	CASTKGGGAENQPQHF	TGTGCCAGCACCAAGGGGGGGGGCGCGGAGAATCAGCCCCAGCATTTT
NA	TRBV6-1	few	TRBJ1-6	CAILVMGGRVSSYNSPLHF	TGTGCCATCCTAGTGATGGGGGGCCGCGTTAGCTCCTATAATTCACCCCTCCACTTT
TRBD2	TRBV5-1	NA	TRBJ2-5	CASSLAGRGQETQYF	TGCGCCAGCAGCTTGGCCGGGAGGGGCCAAGAGACCCAGTACTTC
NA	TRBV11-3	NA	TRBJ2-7	CASSHRRTPDEQYF	TGTGCCAGCAGCCACCGAAGGACGCCCGACGAGCAGTACTTC
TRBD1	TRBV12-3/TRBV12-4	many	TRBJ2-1	CASNPSDGGQGRLGEQFF	TGTGCCAGCAATCCCTCAGACGGGGGACAGGGTAGGCTCGGTGAGCAGTTCTTC
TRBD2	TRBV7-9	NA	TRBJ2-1	CASSLGASGGPYNEQFF	TGTGCCAGCAGCTTAGGGGCTAGCGGGGGGCCATACAATGAGCAGTTCTTC
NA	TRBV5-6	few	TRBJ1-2	CASSPRGIGGYTF	TGTGCCAGCAGCCCCAGGGGAATTGGTGGCTACACCTTC
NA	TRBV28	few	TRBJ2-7	CASSLATSYEQYF	TGTGCCAGCAGTTTAGCGACTAGCTACGAGCAGTACTTC
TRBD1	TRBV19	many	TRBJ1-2	CASSVWTGGSGYTF	TGTGCCAGTAGTGTTTGGACAGGGGGCAGCGGCTACACCTTC
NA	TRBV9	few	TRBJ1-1	CASSPKTGSEAFF	TGTGCCAGCAGCCCTAAGACGGGATCTGAAGCTTTCTTT
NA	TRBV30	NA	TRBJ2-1	CAWSVLSGANEQFF	TGTGCCTGGAGTGTACTTAGTGGGGCGAATGAGCAGTTCTTC
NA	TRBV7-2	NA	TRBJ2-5	CASSLVGSKGETQYF	TGTGCCAGCAGCTTAGTCGGGAGCAAGGGAGAGACCCAGTACTTC